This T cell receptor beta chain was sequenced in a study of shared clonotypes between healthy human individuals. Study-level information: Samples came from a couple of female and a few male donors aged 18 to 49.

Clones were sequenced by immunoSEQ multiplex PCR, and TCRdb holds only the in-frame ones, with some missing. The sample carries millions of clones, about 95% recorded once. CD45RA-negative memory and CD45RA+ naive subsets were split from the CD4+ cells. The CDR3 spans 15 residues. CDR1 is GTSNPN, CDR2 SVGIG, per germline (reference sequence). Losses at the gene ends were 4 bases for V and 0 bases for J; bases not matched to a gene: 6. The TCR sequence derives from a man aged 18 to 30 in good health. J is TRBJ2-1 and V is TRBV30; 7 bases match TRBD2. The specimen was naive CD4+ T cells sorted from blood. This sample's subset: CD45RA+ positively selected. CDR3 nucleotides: TGTGCCTGGACAAAGTTAGCGGGCTCCTACAATGAGCAGTTCTTC. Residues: CAWTKLAGSYNEQFF.